Presented here are 9 T cell receptor beta chains from one specimen sequenced in a study of T-cell reconstitution after alpha-beta-depleted transplantation in children. Unique molecular identifiers were incorporated into the prepared TCRbeta library. TCRdb re-analysed the PCR reads in MiXCR, keeping a single row per CDR3 protein. The table shows 550,000 to 600,000 distinct CDR3 sequences, with under 25% occurring only once. Source: PBMCs, mostly from graft donor cells, taken 360 days after TCRalphabeta/CD19-depleted stem cell transplant. The receptors here all came from a boy younger than two who had a stem cell transplant for acute myeloid leukemia, so the T cells may come from the graft donor.

V gene TRBV30 combines with J gene TRBJ2-5, with D unresolved. Per the germline V gene, CDR1 is GTSNPN and CDR2 is SVGIG (reference sequence). Trimming removed 4 bases at V and 5 bases at J, with 8 bases between. The CDR3 is made up of 11 amino acids. The CDR3 DNA is TGTGCCTGGAATCTGGGGGAGACCCAGTACTTC. Translating it yields CAWNLGETQYF.

This clonotype showed up many times. The gene calls are TRBV29-1 and TRBJ2-3; 8 bases are shared with TRBD2. The CDR3 is made up of 13 amino acids. V shed 8 bases, J shed 6 bases, and the junction held 10 bases outside the gene matches. The germline V gene has CDR1 SQVTM and CDR2 ANQGSEA. The CDR3: CSTWPLAGDTQYF. In DNA, the CDR3 is TGCAGCACCTGGCCCCTAGCGGGCGATACGCAGTATTTT.

The V gene is TRBV7-8, the J gene TRBJ1-6; no clear D gene. This CDR3 region has 10 residues. CDR1 is SGHVS, CDR2 FQNEAQ, per germline. Trimming removed 5 bases from V and 16 bases from J, with 9 bases in between. CDR3 residues: CASSNKQLHF. In DNA, the CDR3 is TGTGCCAGCAGCAACAAACAACTCCACTTT.

The V and J genes are TRBV15 and TRBJ1-1; TRBD1 matches 9 bases. The V gene's germline CDR1 is LNHNV and CDR2 YYDKDF (reference sequence). There are 16 residues in the CDR3. Trimming cost V 2 bases and J 5 bases; bases outside gene matches: 9. The chain's CDR3 is CATSRLPGQGDTEAFF. The CDR3 region has the DNA TGTGCCACCAGCAGACTCCCGGGACAGGGAGATACTGAAGCTTTCTTT.

The CDR3 loop is CASSVWSSGEGTQYF. Here the CDR3 DNA reads TGTGCCAGCAGCGTATGGAGTAGCGGGGAAGGGACCCAGTACTTC. The V and J genes are TRBV9 and TRBJ2-5; the match to TRBD2 covers 8 bases. Germline V gene sequence: CDR1 SGDLS, CDR2 YYNGEE. Unmatched junction bases numbered 9, after V lost 1 base and J lost 7 bases. This CDR3 has 15 residues.

V is TRBV29-1 and J is TRBJ1-1; D is ambiguous. The germline gives CDR1 SQVTM, CDR2 ANQGSEA. This CDR3 spans 10 amino acids. The V end lost 3 bases, the J end lost 4 bases, and 3 bases lay between the germline ends. CDR3 nucleotides: TGCAGCGTTGAGGTCACTGAAGCTTTCTTT. This translates into CSVEVTEAFF.

This rearrangement joins TRBV15 to TRBJ2-3; D gene uncertain. This CDR3 is 15 amino acids long. The V end was cut by 0 bases, the J end by 5 bases, with 12 bases between. In germline, CDR1 is LNHNV, CDR2 YYDKDF (reference sequence). For the CDR3, the DNA is TGTGCCACCAGCAGAGATTTGTCTCCGGAAGATACGCAGTATTTT. Its protein is CATSRDLSPEDTQYF.

The chain couples TRBV7-2 to TRBJ1-1; D is unresolved. This CDR3 has 12 residues. Trimming took off 2 bases at V and 3 bases at J, with 4 bases between the two ends. CDR1 and CDR2 (germline): SGHTA, FQGNSA. CDR3 bases: TGTGCCAGCAGCTTATATTACACTGAAGCTTTCTTT. Translation: CASSLYYTEAFF.

The chain is built from TRBV28 and TRBJ2-7; D remains ambiguous. Germline CDR1 reads MDHEN; CDR2 reads SYDVKM. This CDR3 spans 12 amino acids. The V end was cut by 5 bases, the J end by 6 bases, with 11 bases between. This chain's CDR3 is CASSLRIREQYV. CDR3 bases: TGTGCCAGCAGTCTCCGGATACGCGAGCAGTACGTC.